A single sample is the source of the 4 T cell receptor beta chains below, sequenced in a study of shared clonotypes between healthy human individuals. The assay was immunoSEQ multiplex PCR, and TCRdb's table has in-frame clones only and misses some. The data contain under 1,100,000 clones, about three quarters of them singletons. The source material was memory CD4+ T cells sorted from blood. Subset of the sample: CD45RA-negative fraction. The receptors shown here come from a man in his late teens or twenties in good health.

In regard to this clone: A read error is likely here: a far larger clone is one base away. This chain uses TRBV6-1 with TRBJ2-5; a possible D gene is TRBD1 (5 bases). The germline V gene has CDR1 MNHNS and CDR2 SASEGT. This CDR3 contains 14 residues. CDR3 sequence (DNA): TGTGCCAGTGGGGCGGCCTCTATACAAGAGGCCCAGTACTTC. This encodes CASGAASIQEAQYF.

The rearrangement links TRBV5-1 to TRBJ1-2, with TRBD1 identical over 7 bases. CDR3 length: 15 residues. CDR1 and CDR2 (germline): SGHRS, YFSETQ. V was pared by 9 bases and J by 4 bases, with 15 bases of the junction left unmatched. The CDR3 sequence is CATRERPGQSYGYTF. CDR3 DNA: TGCGCCACCAGAGAGAGGCCGGGACAGAGCTATGGCTACACCTTC.

DNA for the CDR3: TGTGCCAGCAGCCCGCTTGGGGGGGCGGCTGAAGCTTTCTTT. Protein product: CASSPLGGAAEAFF. The V call is TRBV5-6, the J call TRBJ1-1; D might be TRBD1 (6 bases). The CDR3 spans 14 residues. Trimming shortened V by 4 bases and J by 6 bases, and 16 bases separated the two germline ends. Germline V gene sequence: CDR1 SGHDT, CDR2 YYEEEE.

This clone was counted between two and nine times. The chain employs TRBV7-2 and TRBJ2-7; 8 bases map to TRBD1. The germline CDR1 and CDR2 sequences are SGHTA and FQGNSA. The CDR3 contains 15 residues. J was trimmed by 1 base and V by 5 bases; bases with no gene match: 7. CDR3 sequence: CASSARGTGSYEQYF. DNA for the CDR3: TGTGCCAGCAGCGCCCGAGGGACAGGTTCCTACGAGCAGTACTTC.